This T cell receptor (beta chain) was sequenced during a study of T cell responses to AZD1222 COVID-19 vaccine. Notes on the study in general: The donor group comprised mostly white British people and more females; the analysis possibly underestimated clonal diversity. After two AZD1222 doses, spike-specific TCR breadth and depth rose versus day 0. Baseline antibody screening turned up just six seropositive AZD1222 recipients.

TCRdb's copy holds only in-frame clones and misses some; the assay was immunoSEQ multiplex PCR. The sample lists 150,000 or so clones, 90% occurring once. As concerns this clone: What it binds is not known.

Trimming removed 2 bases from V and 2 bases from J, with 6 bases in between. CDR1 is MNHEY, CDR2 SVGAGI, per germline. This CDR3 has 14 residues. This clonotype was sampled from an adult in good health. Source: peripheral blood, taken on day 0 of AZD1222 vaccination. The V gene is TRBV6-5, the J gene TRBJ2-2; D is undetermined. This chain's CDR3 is CASSYGINTGELFF. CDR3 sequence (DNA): TGTGCCAGCAGTTACGGGATCAACACCGGGGAGCTGTTTTTT.